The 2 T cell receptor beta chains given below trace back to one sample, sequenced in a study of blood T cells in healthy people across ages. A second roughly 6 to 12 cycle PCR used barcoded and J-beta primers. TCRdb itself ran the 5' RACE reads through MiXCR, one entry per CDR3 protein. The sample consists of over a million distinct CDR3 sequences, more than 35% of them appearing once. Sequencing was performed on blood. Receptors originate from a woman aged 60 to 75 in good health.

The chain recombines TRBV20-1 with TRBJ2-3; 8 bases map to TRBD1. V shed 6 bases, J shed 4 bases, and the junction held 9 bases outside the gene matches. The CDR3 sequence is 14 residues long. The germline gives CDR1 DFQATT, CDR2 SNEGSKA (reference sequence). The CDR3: CSAQGAGFADTQYF. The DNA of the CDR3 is TGCAGTGCCCAGGGGGCTGGGTTCGCAGATACGCAGTATTTT.

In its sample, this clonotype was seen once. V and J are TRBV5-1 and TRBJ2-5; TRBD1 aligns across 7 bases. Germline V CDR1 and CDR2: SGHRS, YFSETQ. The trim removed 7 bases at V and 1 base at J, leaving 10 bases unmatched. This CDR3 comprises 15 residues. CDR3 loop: CASCQGGRSQETQYF. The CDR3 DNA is TGCGCCAGCTGTCAAGGGGGCCGGTCCCAAGAGACCCAGTACTTC.